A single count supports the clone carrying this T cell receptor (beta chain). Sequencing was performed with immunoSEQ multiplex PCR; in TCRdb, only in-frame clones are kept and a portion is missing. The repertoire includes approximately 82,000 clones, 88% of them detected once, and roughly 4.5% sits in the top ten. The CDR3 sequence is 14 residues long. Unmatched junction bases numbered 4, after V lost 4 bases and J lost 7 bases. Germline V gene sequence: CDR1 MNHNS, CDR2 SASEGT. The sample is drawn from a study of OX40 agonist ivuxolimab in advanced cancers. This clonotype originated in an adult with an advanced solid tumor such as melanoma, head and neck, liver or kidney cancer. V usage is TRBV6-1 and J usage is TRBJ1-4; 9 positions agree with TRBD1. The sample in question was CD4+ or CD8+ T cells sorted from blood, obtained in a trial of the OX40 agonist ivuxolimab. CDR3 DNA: TGTGCCAGCAGTGTCACAGGGGGCTTTGAAAAACTGTTTTTT. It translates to CASSVTGGFEKLFF.